A single T cell receptor beta chain is shown here with its context. With V trimmed by 5 bases and J by 10 bases, 13 bases remained unmatched. Germline-derived CDR1 and CDR2 are MRHNA and SNTAGT. The CDR3 covers 14 residues. This sample was taken from a study of blood T cells in healthy people across ages. Primers used in a second PCR of about 7 to 12 cycles were a sample-barcoded 5' primer and a J-beta primer mix. TCRdb ran MiXCR on the 5' RACE reads and lists one entry per CDR3 protein. The data contain 1.5 million or so distinct CDR3 sequences, 35% to 45% of them singletons. V usage is TRBV6-4 and J usage is TRBJ1-1; the match to TRBD1 covers 7 bases. Sequences were obtained from blood. This clonotype originated in a woman younger than 30 in good health. CDR3 in amino acids: CASSPEGAYPPAFF. DNA of the CDR3: TGTGCCAGCAGTCCAGAGGGGGCGTACCCCCCAGCTTTCTTT.